The entry below describes one T cell receptor (beta chain). This clone was seen only once. It has no known antigen specificity. It has no much larger one-base neighbor in the sample; base qualities were not kept. Each collaborating institution followed its own protocols to collect whole blood in K2EDTA tubes. For TCRbeta analysis, collaborator samples were shipped as frozen whole blood, as isolated PBMCs, or as DNA extracted from either sample type. This entry belongs to a study of blood T cell repertoires in COVID-19 (dated by TCRdb to the early 2020s). Some background on the complete study: Samples from collaborators originated in the United States, Italy and Spain and spanned both the acute and convalescent phases of COVID-19. The material from the prospective study consisted of cDNA or gDNA derived from T cells, B-cell-depleted T cells, or PBMCs. Subjects who had been exposed to COVID-19, were actively infected with it, or had recovered from it provided the deeply sampled blood TCRbeta repertoires that made up the dataset. A freely available public database, intended as a resource for researchers studying the immune response to SARS-CoV-2, is where the repertoires were released. The samples were drawn from the first 160 participants of the ongoing ImmuneRACE study and from 950 to 1,500 subjects provided by 6 global collaborators. The sample metadata nearly always contained a de-identified subject ID, COVID-19 status, age in years and sex. HLA class I and class II types, where available, came from metadata supplied by the sample provider rather than from assay-based typing. Broad study findings and their caveats: The quantity of clinical and demographic metadata differed by source and by participant and was supplied without curation.

The immunoSEQ Assay, a bias-controlled multiplex PCR, was used to amplify TCRbeta CDR3 regions from genomic DNA. Under the source paper's analysis protocol: Nucleated cell counts per sample were estimated from amplification of reference gene primers within the assay. To quantify the absolute abundance of each unique TCRbeta CDR3 rearrangement, sequence reads were collapsed and filtered. For each sample, productive Simpson clonality was calculated by taking the square root of Simpson's diversity index across productive rearrangements. The clones in this table, taken by TCRdb from immuneACCESS, are in-frame only. Not every clone is retained; where verified, under half of the shortfall comes from an unresolved V gene, and the cause of the rest is unknown. V and J calls and clone size are as listed in that table; D and trimming were resolved from the DNA. The sample includes 55,000 to 90,000 clones, with around 87% observed a single time. The ten largest make up 3.5% to 5% of the sample.

Sequences LGHNA (CDR1) and YSLEER (CDR2) are obtained from the germline V gene. The CDR3 numbers 15 residues from cysteine through phenylalanine. The retained sequence is limited to the CDR3, 45 bases, with the frame set at the first base. From V the trimming removes 4 bases and from J it removes 9 bases, while the gene matches leave 6 bases of the junction unaccounted for. The source of this sequence is a man between 70 and 80 years old with active COVID-19. The rearranged segments are TRBV4-3 and TRBJ2-1; 13 central nucleotides agree with TRBD2. The specimen was peripheral blood. The CDR3 protein is CASSPGLAGVGEQFF. The DNA sequence reads TGCGCCAGCAGCCCCGGACTAGCGGGAGTCGGTGAGCAGTTCTTC.